This T cell receptor beta chain came from a study of metastatic and nonmetastatic thyroid tumors. Overall study: Patients with malignant and benign thyroid disease provided blood and tumor or nodule tissue, whose repertoires were compared. Broader study findings: For both blood and tumor, malignant thyroid tumors reportedly showed significantly higher TCR beta diversity than benign nodules did.

Turning to this clone: Its antigen is not identified. A junction boundary mismatches the germline segment, possibly from a read error.

Every patient underwent thyroid surgery untreated. In the study's own analysis: Clinicopathological groups supplied CDR3 differences that were used to build a distant-metastasis classifier for papillary thyroid cancer. TCRdb re-clonotyped the PCR reads via MiXCR. These V and J calls originate from TCRdb's pipeline instead of the authors' own analysis. In the table there are about 40,000 clones, about an eighth of which are singletons. There are 16 residues in the CDR3. CDR1 is LGHDT, CDR2 YNNKEL, per germline (reference sequence). This rearrangement joins TRBV3-1 to TRBJ1-2, with 9 bases that match TRBD1. The source is a female donor with papillary thyroid cancer or a benign thyroid nodule (not recorded which). Some clones in this sample may be carry-over from other donors' samples. Sequencing used blood. CDR3 sequence (DNA): TGTGCCAGCAGTCAAGAGGACAGGGGCACAGCCTATGGCTACACCTTC. Translation gives CASSQEDRGTAYGYTF.